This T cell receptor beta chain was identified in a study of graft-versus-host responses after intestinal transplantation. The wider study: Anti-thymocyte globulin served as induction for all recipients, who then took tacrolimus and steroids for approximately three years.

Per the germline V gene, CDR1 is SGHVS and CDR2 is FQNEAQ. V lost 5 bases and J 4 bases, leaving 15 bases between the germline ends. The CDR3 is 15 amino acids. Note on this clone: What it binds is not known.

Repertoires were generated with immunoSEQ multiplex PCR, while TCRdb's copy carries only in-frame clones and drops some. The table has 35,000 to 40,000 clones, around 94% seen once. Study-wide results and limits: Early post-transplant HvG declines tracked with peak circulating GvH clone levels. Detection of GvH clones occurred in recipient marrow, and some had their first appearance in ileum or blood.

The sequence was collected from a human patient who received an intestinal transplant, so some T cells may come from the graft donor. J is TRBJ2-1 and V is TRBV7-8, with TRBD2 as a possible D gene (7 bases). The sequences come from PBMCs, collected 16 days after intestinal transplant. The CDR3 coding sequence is TGTGCCAGCAGCGCATGGGAGGGGGTTTACAATGAGCAGTTCTTC. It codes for CASSAWEGVYNEQFF.